The TCR beta chain under discussion was sequenced for a study of blood T cells in healthy people across ages. Through a sample-barcoded 5' primer and a J-beta primer mix, a second PCR was run for about 7 to 12 cycles. Using its own MiXCR run on the 5' RACE reads, TCRdb lists one record per CDR3 protein. The data contain some 760,000 distinct CDR3 sequences, around 25% of them singletons. After removal of 7 bases from V and 5 bases from J, the junction contained 13 bases not matched to a gene. Germline V gives CDR1 SQVTM, CDR2 ANQGSEA. CDR3 size: 14 residues. These data were also reused for a study on T cells of mothers and their children. According to that study: A slight, non-significant increase in overlap was found for related mother-child pairs relative to unrelated pairs.

The receptor was isolated from a boy younger than 18 in good health. Sequenced material: blood. J is TRBJ2-7 and V is TRBV29-1, with TRBD2 matching over 8 bases. The CDR3 reads CSGGSGTRDNEQYF. The CDR3 coding sequence is TGCAGCGGGGGTTCGGGGACTAGGGATAACGAGCAGTACTTC.